These 11 T cell receptor beta chains share one sample of origin, sequenced in a study of blood T cell repertoires in COVID-19. This table comes from immunoSEQ multiplex PCR, and its TCRdb copy is limited to in-frame clones, with some not included. Of 250,000 or so clones listed, approximately 88% are singletons. Input material: PBMCs or T cells enriched from blood (not recorded which). The receptors were gathered from a woman in her thirties or forties who had been exposed to COVID-19.

This chain joins TRBV7-2 and TRBJ2-7; TRBD1 might be the D (8 bases). Germline-derived CDR1 and CDR2 are SGHTA and FQGNSA. V was clipped by 6 bases and J by 6 bases, with 15 bases between them. The CDR3 consists of 13 residues. This CDR3 is CASSLDREGEQYV. Written as DNA, the CDR3 is TGTGCCAGCAGTTTGGACAGGGAGGGCGAGCAGTACGTC.

The chain couples TRBV2 to TRBJ1-5, with D tentatively TRBD1 (5 bases). The CDR3 totals 15 residues. CDR1 is SNHLY, CDR2 FYNNEI, per germline. V shed 6 bases and J shed 3 bases, with 15 bases lying between them. The CDR3 DNA reads as TGTGCCAGCAGGTTCCAGGGAGGCTACAATCAGCCCCAGCATTTT. Encoded protein: CASRFQGGYNQPQHF.

The J gene is TRBJ2-7, the V gene TRBV3-1 (or the pseudogene TRBV3-2), with TRBD1 matching 10 bases. This CDR3 contains 15 residues. V was clipped by 5 bases and J by 4 bases; unmatched bases: 8. Per the germline V gene, CDR1 is LGHDT and CDR2 is YNNKEL (reference sequence). The CDR3 protein is CASSRRTGGEYEQYF. The CDR3 nucleotides are TGTGCCAGCAGCAGGCGGACAGGGGGAGAATACGAGCAGTACTTC.

The chain links TRBV28 to TRBJ1-3, with D perhaps matching TRBD1 (5 bases). The CDR3 length is 15 residues. Per the germline V gene, CDR1 is MDHEN and CDR2 is SYDVKM. Trimming removed 2 bases at V and 0 bases at J, with 8 bases between. The CDR3 loop is CASSLMGGSGNTIYF. The DNA of the CDR3 is TGTGCCAGCAGTTTAATGGGGGGCTCTGGAAACACCATATATTTT.

The DNA of the CDR3 is TGTGCCAGCAGATCCGGGACAGCTGAAGCTTTCTTT. Its translation is CASRSGTAEAFF. This rearrangement joins TRBV11-2 to TRBJ1-1, with 7 bases identical to TRBD1. Germline CDR1 and CDR2: SGHAT and FQNNGV. J lost 6 bases, V lost 6 bases, and 4 bases had no gene match. The CDR3 spans 12 residues.

The rearrangement links TRBV7-2 to TRBJ2-1; 10 bases are a match to TRBD2. V was clipped by 5 bases and J by 6 bases; unmatched bases: 4. The CDR3 has 14 residues. CDR1 and CDR2 (germline): SGHTA, FQGNSA. CDR3 in amino acids: CASSPGTSVNEQFF. The CDR3 DNA reads as TGTGCCAGCAGCCCCGGGACTAGCGTCAATGAGCAGTTCTTC. The full variable domain, rest sourced from reference TRBV7-2 and TRBJ2-1, is GAGVSQSPSNKVTEKGKDVELRCDPISGHTALYWYRQSLGQGLEFLIYFQGNSAPDKSGLPSDRFSAERTGGSVSTLTIQRTQQEDSAVYLCASSPGTSVNEQFFGPGTRLTVL.

This clone turned up a few times. The chain has TRBV19 and TRBJ1-2; the match to TRBD1 covers 9 bases. This CDR3 is built from 13 residues. Looked up from germline, CDR1 is LNHDA and CDR2 is SQIVND (reference sequence). V gave up 7 bases and J gave up 8 bases; unmatched junction bases: 8. The CDR3 protein is CASTFDRGSGYTF. The CDR3 DNA sequence: TGTGCCAGTACCTTCGACAGGGGGTCCGGCTACACCTTC.

The chain carries TRBV19 and TRBJ1-4; D is perhaps TRBD1 (5 bases). CDR1 LNHDA and CDR2 SQIVND come from the germline V gene (reference sequence). The CDR3 is made up of 13 amino acids. V shed 8 bases and J shed 7 bases, with 14 bases lying between them. CDR3 region: CASCTRVCEKLFF. The CDR3 DNA follows: TGTGCCAGTTGTACCAGGGTATGTGAAAAACTGTTTTTT.

This clone was picked up a small number of times. The chain has TRBV27 and TRBJ1-1, with D unclear. In germline, CDR1 is MNHEY, CDR2 SMNVEV (reference sequence). Trimming took off 2 bases at V and 8 bases at J, with 12 bases between the two ends. The CDR3 sequence is 13 residues long. The CDR3, as DNA: TGTGCCAGCAGTTTAAGGGCGGGAGTGGAAGCTTTCTTT. It specifies CASSLRAGVEAFF.

This chain uses TRBV19 with TRBJ1-3; 8 nucleotides match TRBD1. The CDR3 contains 16 residues. J was trimmed by 3 bases and V by 5 bases; bases with no gene match: 9. Germline assignment: CDR1 LNHDA and CDR2 SQIVND (reference sequence). The CDR3 bases are TGTGCCAGTAGTTTCCGGGACAGGATACTTGGAAACACCATATATTTT. It yields the protein CASSFRDRILGNTIYF.

The J gene is TRBJ1-4, the V gene TRBV18; D is perhaps TRBD1 (6 bases). The CDR3 length is 15 residues. Trimming removed 1 base from V and 1 base from J, with 7 bases in between. From germline, CDR1 is KGHSH and CDR2 LQKENI. The CDR3 DNA follows: TGTGCCAGCTCACCACAAGGGGGAACTAATGAAAAACTGTTTTTT. Translated: CASSPQGGTNEKLFF.